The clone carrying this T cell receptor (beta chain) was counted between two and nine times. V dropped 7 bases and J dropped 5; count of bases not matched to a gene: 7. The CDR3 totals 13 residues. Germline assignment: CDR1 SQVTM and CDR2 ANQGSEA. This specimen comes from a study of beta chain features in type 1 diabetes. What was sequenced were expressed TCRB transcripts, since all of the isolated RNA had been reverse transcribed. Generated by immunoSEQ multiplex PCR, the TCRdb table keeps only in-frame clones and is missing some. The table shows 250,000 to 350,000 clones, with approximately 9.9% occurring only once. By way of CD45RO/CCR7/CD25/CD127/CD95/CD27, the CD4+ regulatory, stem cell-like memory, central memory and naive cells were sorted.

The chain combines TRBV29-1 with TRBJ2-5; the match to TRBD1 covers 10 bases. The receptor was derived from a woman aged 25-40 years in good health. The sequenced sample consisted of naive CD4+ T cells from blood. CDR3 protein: CSGGTGEGETQYF. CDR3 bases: TGCAGCGGGGGGACAGGGGAGGGGGAGACCCAGTACTTC.